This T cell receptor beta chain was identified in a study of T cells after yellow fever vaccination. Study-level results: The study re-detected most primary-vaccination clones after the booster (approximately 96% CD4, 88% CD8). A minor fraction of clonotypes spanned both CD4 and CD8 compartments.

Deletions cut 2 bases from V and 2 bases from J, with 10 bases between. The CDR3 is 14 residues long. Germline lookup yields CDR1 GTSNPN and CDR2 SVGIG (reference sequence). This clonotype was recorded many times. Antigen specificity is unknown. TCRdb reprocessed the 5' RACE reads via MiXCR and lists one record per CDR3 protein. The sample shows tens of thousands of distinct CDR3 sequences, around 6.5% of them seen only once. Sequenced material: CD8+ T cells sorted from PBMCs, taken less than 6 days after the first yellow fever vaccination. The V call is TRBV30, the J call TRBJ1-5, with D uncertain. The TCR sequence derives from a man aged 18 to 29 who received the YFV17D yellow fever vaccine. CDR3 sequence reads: CAWSLGFGNQPQHF. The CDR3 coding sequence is TGTGCCTGGAGTTTGGGATTTGGCAATCAGCCCCAGCATTTT.